Following are 19 T cell receptor beta chains from one sample sequenced in a study of cytomegalovirus exposure and HLA in healthy donors (dated by TCRdb to between 2016 and 2019). Receptors were amplified or captured by the immunoSEQ multiplex PCR assay. A mixture of 60 forward primers for TCR Vbeta segments and 13 reverse primers for TCR Jbeta segments was used in the multiplex PCR. Entries here come from immuneACCESS through TCRdb and include only in-frame sequences with V and J called. Some clones fail to appear in such tables; in the studies checked, an unresolved V gene covers under half of the shortfall, and the cause of the remainder is unknown. The sample profile shows approximately 210,000 clones; over 60% of them were found once. Of the sample, 1.1% falls within the top ten clones. Sequenced sample: PBMCs. These receptors came from a woman aged 40 to 50 in good health and CMV-seronegative.

The chain uses TRBV12-5 and TRBJ1-5; possible D gene TRBD1, 5 bases. This CDR3 region has 16 residues. The V gene lost 5 bases and the J gene lost 1 base, with 15 bases spanning the gap. Germline assignment: CDR1 LGHNT and CDR2 FRNRAP. CDR3 nucleotides: TGTGCTAGTGGTGCATCATGGGGGGGAAGCAATCAGCCCCAGCATTTT. It translates to CASGASWGGSNQPQHF.

V and J are TRBV5-1 and TRBJ2-1; no clear D gene. Per germline, CDR1 SGHRS and CDR2 YFSETQ. V lost 1 base and J lost 6, with 11 bases in between. The CDR3 totals 14 residues. The CDR3 protein is CASSLYEVGNEQFF. The CDR3 DNA is TGCGCCAGCAGCTTGTACGAGGTTGGCAATGAGCAGTTCTTC.

The genes are TRBV28 and TRBJ1-2; D uncertain. V gave up 6 bases and J gave up 5 bases, with 13 bases separating them. Looked up from germline, CDR1 is MDHEN and CDR2 is SYDVKM. This CDR3 comprises 13 residues. The CDR3 DNA sequence: TGTGCCAGCAGCCCTGACAACCTTTATGGCTACACCTTC. Translation gives CASSPDNLYGYTF.

This clone was counted a few times. The chain carries TRBV7-2 and TRBJ2-1, with 10 positions matching TRBD1. The junction had 8 bases not matched to a gene; V was cut back by 4 bases and J by 5 bases. The length of the CDR3 is 16 residues. Germline V lookup: CDR1 SGHTA, CDR2 FQGNSA. CDR3 in DNA: TGTGCCAGCAGCTCGGACAGGGGGTATGGAAACAATGAGCAGTTCTTC. It codes for CASSSDRGYGNNEQFF.

The chain combines TRBV19 with TRBJ1-1, with TRBD1 matching 10 bases. The CDR3 has 13 amino acids. In germline, CDR1 is LNHDA, CDR2 SQIVND (reference sequence). V shed 7 bases and J 6 bases; nucleotides not matched to a gene: 5. The CDR3 is CASKRTGGSEAFF. DNA of the CDR3: TGTGCCAGTAAGAGGACAGGGGGATCTGAAGCTTTCTTT.

The CDR3 DNA sequence: TGCAGTGCTAGAGGGAGCGGGACGCAGTACTTC. Translating it yields CSARGSGTQYF. The chain combines TRBV20-1 with TRBJ2-7, with 7 bases aligning to TRBD2. In germline, CDR1 is DFQATT, CDR2 SNEGSKA (reference sequence). V shed 1 base, J shed 9 bases, and the junction held 3 bases outside the gene matches. The CDR3 sequence is 11 residues long.

This clone showed up just a few times. V gene TRBV11-1 combines with J gene TRBJ1-1; a possible D gene is TRBD1 (5 bases). CDR1 and CDR2 from the germline V gene are SGHAT and FQDESV (reference sequence). The CDR3 length is 15 residues. V gave up 5 bases and J gave up 1 base, with 14 bases separating them. CDR3 loop: CASSAGLPSNTEAFF. In nucleotides, the CDR3 is TGTGCCAGCAGCGCGGGACTTCCTTCGAACACTGAAGCTTTCTTT.

The chain links TRBV5-1 to TRBJ2-1; 10 positions match TRBD2. V lost 4 bases, J lost 15 bases, and 16 bases stayed unmatched. Germline V gene sequence: CDR1 SGHRS, CDR2 YFSETQ. The CDR3 totals 15 residues. The CDR3 sequence: CASSPQGIAGGGPFF. In DNA, the CDR3 is TGCGCCAGCAGCCCTCAGGGGATAGCGGGAGGAGGGCCGTTCTTC.

This chain connects TRBV5-1 to TRBJ2-2; 10 bases map to TRBD2. Per germline, CDR1 SGHRS and CDR2 YFSETQ. V shed 3 bases and J 5 bases; nucleotides not matched to a gene: 7. The CDR3 is 16 amino acids. The CDR3 spells CASSSASGSATGELFF. As DNA, the CDR3 is TGCGCCAGCAGCTCCGCTAGCGGGAGCGCAACCGGGGAGCTGTTTTTT.

The sample holds one count of this clone. V usage is TRBV12-5 and J usage is TRBJ1-1, with TRBD1 as a possible D gene (5 bases). V lost 4 bases, J lost 3 bases, and 9 bases lay in between. Germline-derived CDR1 and CDR2 are LGHNT and FRNRAP. This CDR3 is 13 amino acids long. DNA for the CDR3: TGTGCTAGTGGTTCACAGGTGGACACTGAAGCTTTCTTT. Its protein product is CASGSQVDTEAFF. Using reference TRBV12-5 and TRBJ1-1 for the parts outside the CDR3, the full variable domain is DARVTQTPRHKVTEMGQEVTMRCQPILGHNTVFWYRQTMMQGLELLAYFRNRAPLDDSGMPKDRFSAEMPDATLATLKIQPSEPRDSAVYFCASGSQVDTEAFFGQGTRLTVV.

This rearrangement joins TRBV19 to TRBJ1-1; possibly TRBD1 for D (6 bases). V was cut by 5 bases and J by 1 base, with 11 bases left in between. This CDR3 spans 14 amino acids. Germline lookup yields CDR1 LNHDA and CDR2 SQIVND (reference sequence). In DNA form, the CDR3 reads TGTGCCAGTAGTGAGACAGGTCGGAACACTGAAGCTTTCTTT. This sequence encodes CASSETGRNTEAFF.

The rearrangement joins TRBV6-4 to TRBJ2-1, with a tentative D call TRBD2 (5 bases). V lost 3 bases and J 10 bases, leaving 13 bases between the germline ends. This CDR3 is 13 amino acids long. CDR1 MRHNA and CDR2 SNTAGT come from the germline V gene. CDR3 in amino acids: CASSEMEDREQFF. The CDR3, as DNA: TGTGCCAGCAGTGAGATGGAGGACCGGGAGCAGTTCTTC.

The chain uses TRBV19 and TRBJ1-3, with TRBD1 as a possible D gene (5 bases). The CDR3 runs 13 residues. The germline V and J ends were trimmed by 0 bases and 6 bases, with 6 bases remaining between them. The V gene's germline CDR1 is LNHDA and CDR2 SQIVND (reference sequence). The DNA for the CDR3 is TGTGCCAGTAGTATAGACAGGGAAAACACCATATATTTT. Its translation is CASSIDRENTIYF. The variable domain in full, with the rest retrieved from reference TRBV19 and TRBJ1-3, is DGGITQSPKYLFRKEGQNVTLSCEQNLNHDAMYWYRQDPGQGLRLIYYSQIVNDFQKGDIAEGYSVSREKKESFPLTVTSAQKNPTAFYLCASSIDRENTIYFGEGSWLTVV.

The gene calls are TRBV7-9 and TRBJ1-1; D not resolved. CDR1 and CDR2 (germline): SEHNR, FQNEAQ (reference sequence). V lost 3 bases to trimming and J lost 1 base, with 9 bases between them. The CDR3 consists of 14 residues. CDR3 region: CASSFSTGNTEAFF. CDR3 nucleotides: TGTGCCAGCAGCTTCTCGACGGGGAACACTGAAGCTTTCTTT.

The chain couples TRBV7-9 to TRBJ2-2; TRBD2 matches 7 bases. This CDR3 comprises 17 residues. Germline assignment: CDR1 SEHNR and CDR2 FQNEAQ (reference sequence). J lost 0 bases, V lost 4 bases, and 8 bases had no gene match. CDR3 loop: CASSSPRGNSNTGELFF. In nucleotides, the CDR3 is TGTGCCAGCAGCTCCCCGCGGGGGAACTCGAACACCGGGGAGCTGTTTTTT. The full variable domain, with the rest looked up from reference TRBV7-9 and TRBJ2-2, is DTGVSQNPRHKITKRGQNVTFRCDPISEHNRLYWYRQTLGQGPEFLTYFQNEAQLEKSRLLSDRFSAERPKGSFSTLEIQRTEQGDSAMYLCASSSPRGNSNTGELFFGEGSRLTVL.

The chain employs TRBV19 and TRBJ1-1; D call uncertain. The CDR3 consists of 14 residues. V lost 3 bases and J lost 0, with 8 bases in between. Germline V CDR1 and CDR2: LNHDA, SQIVND (reference sequence). CDR3 coding DNA: TGTGCCAGTAGTATGGGCAGGATGAACACTGAAGCTTTCTTT. Translated: CASSMGRMNTEAFF.

This rearrangement joins TRBV14 to TRBJ1-4, with TRBD1 matching over 9 bases. The V gene's germline CDR1 is SGHDN and CDR2 FVKESK. The CDR3 runs to 16 residues. Trimming removed 1 base from V and 10 bases from J; junction bases left unmatched: 10. This CDR3 reads CASSQAHSGTGRKLFF. The CDR3 nucleotides are TGTGCCAGCAGCCAAGCACACTCCGGGACAGGGAGAAAACTGTTTTTT.

The V and J genes are TRBV7-5 and TRBJ1-4; the table's D gene call, TRBD1, was not cross checked with the DNA. TRBV7-5 is reported as a pseudogene. The CDR3 loop spans 16 amino acids. The CDR3 protein is CVRSFLDRGGDEKLFF. For the CDR3, the DNA is TGTGTCAGAAGCTTTCTCGACAGGGGCGGGGATGAAAAACTGTTTTTT.

The chain has TRBV4-1 and TRBJ2-2; TRBD2 matches 8 bases. J gave up 6 bases and V 2 bases, and 2 bases lay outside the gene matches. CDR3 length: 14 amino acids. CDR1 and CDR2 (germline): MGHRA, YSYEKL. This CDR3 is CASSQRGRSGELFF. As DNA, the CDR3 is TGCGCCAGCAGCCAACGCGGGAGGTCCGGGGAGCTGTTTTTT.